This T cell receptor (beta chain) came from a study of cytomegalovirus exposure and HLA in healthy donors. Researchers ran the PCR with 60 Vbeta and 13 Jbeta primers. Only in-frame clones appear in the TCRdb table, and some are missing; sequencing was by immunoSEQ multiplex PCR. Its listing shows 80,000 to 100,000 clones. A word on this clone: Its antigen is unidentified.

Broader study findings: Previously analyzed data showed that most TCR beta V segments were productive at a frequency of about 90% or about 30%. Highly shared sequence variants in one cluster were likely a sequencing artifact.

Trimming took 4 bases from V and 5 from J; bases not matched to a gene: 13. Germline V CDR1 and CDR2: MDHEN, SYDVKM. The CDR3 covers 18 residues. The sequenced material came from PBMCs. This clonotype originated in a woman aged 25-40 years in good health and CMV-seronegative. The chain uses TRBV28 and TRBJ1-5; 11 nucleotides match TRBD1. The DNA of the CDR3 is TGTGCCAGCAGTTCCGGGACAGGGGGTCCCAGGTTTGATCAGCCCCAGCATTTT. This gives the protein CASSSGTGGPRFDQPQHF.